The 19 T cell receptor beta chains reported below all come from one sample, sequenced in a study of shared clonotypes between healthy human individuals. Data came from immunoSEQ multiplex PCR; TCRdb stores just in-frame clones and leaves some out. This table has about 2 million clones, around 96% appearing once. Naive CD8 isolation took CD45RO-negative cells positively selected for CCR7 and excluded terminally differentiated effector memory CD45RA+ cells. The sequenced sample consisted of naive CD8+ T cells sorted from blood. The receptors stem from a young man in good health.

Only one count was recorded for this clone. This chain's CDR3 is CASSSPTAGGTYEQYF. The CDR3 DNA reads as TGTGCCAGCAGTTCTCCCACAGCGGGAGGGACCTACGAGCAGTACTTC. This chain connects TRBV6-4 to TRBJ2-7, with 10 bases lining up with TRBD2. With V trimmed by 5 bases and J by 2 bases, 9 bases remained unmatched. Germline V gene sequence: CDR1 MRHNA, CDR2 SNTAGT. CDR3 length equals 16 residues.

The genes are TRBV13 and TRBJ1-1, with TRBD1 as a possible D gene (5 bases). The CDR3 extends over 14 amino acids. Germline-derived CDR1 and CDR2 are PRHDT and FYEKMQ (reference sequence). The V end was cut by 3 bases, the J end by 3 bases, with 11 bases between. In DNA form, the CDR3 reads TGTGCCAGCAGCTTTCCCGGGGCCTACACTGAAGCTTTCTTT. Residues: CASSFPGAYTEAFF.

Points on this clone: The sample has other DNA sequences that encode this CDR3 too. The genes are TRBV5-1 and TRBJ1-3; D is uncertain. Germline-derived CDR1 and CDR2 are SGHRS and YFSETQ. V gave up 4 bases and J gave up 0 bases, with 11 bases separating them. This CDR3 is built from 15 residues. This CDR3 is CASSADGFSGNTIYF. The CDR3 DNA reads as TGCGCCAGCAGCGCCGACGGTTTCTCTGGAAACACCATATATTTT.

The chain combines TRBV18 with TRBJ2-7, with 11 bases that match TRBD2. Germline lookup yields CDR1 KGHSH and CDR2 LQKENI. Trimming at V came to 3 bases and at J to 2 bases, leaving 3 bases not matched to a gene. The CDR3 has 15 amino acids. Here the CDR3 reads CASSPTSGAPYEQYF. The CDR3 nucleotides are TGTGCCAGCTCACCGACTAGCGGGGCCCCCTACGAGCAGTACTTC.

A word on this clone: Within the sample, other DNA sequences also encode this same CDR3. The rearrangement uses TRBV6-5 and TRBJ1-5; D gene unclear. Germline values: CDR1 MNHEY, CDR2 SVGAGI. This CDR3 contains 13 residues. V was shortened by 0 bases and J by 1 base, with 1 base between the two germline ends. In DNA, the CDR3 is TGTGCCAGCAGTTACTCCAGCAATCAGCCCCAGCATTTT. This sequence encodes CASSYSSNQPQHF.

V gene TRBV19 combines with J gene TRBJ2-1, with 8 bases that match TRBD1. Germline-derived CDR1 and CDR2 are LNHDA and SQIVND (reference sequence). V dropped 6 bases and J dropped 10; count of bases not matched to a gene: 11. The CDR3 spans 14 residues. The CDR3 nucleotides read TGTGCCAGTAGCCCGGACAGGGACCGGGTAGAGCAGTTCTTC. Amino acids: CASSPDRDRVEQFF. Using reference TRBV19 and TRBJ2-1 for the parts outside the CDR3, the full variable domain is DGGITQSPKYLFRKEGQNVTLSCEQNLNHDAMYWYRQDPGQGLRLIYYSQIVNDFQKGDIAEGYSVSREKKESFPLTVTSAQKNPTAFYLCASSPDRDRVEQFFGPGTRLTVL.

This clone was counted once. The chain employs TRBV28 and TRBJ1-1; D gene unclear. Germline CDR1 MDHEN, CDR2 SYDVKM. The CDR3 has 18 amino acids. V shed 2 bases and J shed 1 base, with 20 bases lying between them. For the CDR3, the DNA is TGTGCCAGCAGTTTACTTTTGCAGGATCTGTCTCCGAACACTGAAGCTTTCTTT. This encodes CASSLLLQDLSPNTEAFF. Complete variable domain (other parts from reference TRBV28 and TRBJ1-1): DVKVTQSSRYLVKRTGEKVFLECVQDMDHENMFWYRQDPGLGLRLIYFSYDVKMKEKGDIPEGYSVSREKKERFSLILESASTNQTSMYLCASSLLLQDLSPNTEAFFGQGTRLTVV.

This chain uses TRBV5-6 with TRBJ2-7; TRBD1 aligns across 9 bases. This CDR3 comprises 16 residues. The V and J ends lost 0 bases and 5 bases, in that order; junction bases with no gene match: 9. Germline lookup yields CDR1 SGHDT and CDR2 YYEEEE. CDR3 nucleotide sequence: TGTGCCAGCAGCTTGGGGGGACAGGGTTGGTTCGACGAGCAGTACTTC. Its protein product is CASSLGGQGWFDEQYF.

This chain joins TRBV7-8 and TRBJ2-1; 8 bases are a match to TRBD2. Germline V CDR1 and CDR2: SGHVS, FQNEAQ. Trimming cost V 1 base and J 6 bases; bases outside gene matches: 5. The CDR3 is 15 amino acids. CDR3: CASSLVPSGPNEQFF. The CDR3 DNA sequence: TGTGCCAGCAGCTTAGTGCCTAGCGGGCCCAATGAGCAGTTCTTC.

V and J are TRBV16 and TRBJ2-1; 14 nucleotides match TRBD2. The germline CDR1 and CDR2 sequences are KGHSY and FQNENV. The CDR3 runs 15 residues. Trimming took 3 bases from V and 5 from J; bases not matched to a gene: 0. CDR3 protein: CASSQGLAGDNEQFF. CDR3 in DNA: TGTGCCAGCAGCCAGGGACTAGCGGGGGACAATGAGCAGTTCTTC. Filled out from reference TRBV16 and TRBJ2-1, the complete variable domain reads GEEVAQTPKHLVRGEGQKAKLYCAPIKGHSYVFWYQQVLKNEFKFLISFQNENVFDETGMPKERFSAKCLPNSPCSLEIQATKLEDSAVYFCASSQGLAGDNEQFFGPGTRLTVL.

As regards this clone: Other DNA sequences in the same sample also yield this CDR3. The chain uses TRBV5-1 and TRBJ2-7, with unresolved D. This CDR3 region has 13 residues. With 0 bases removed from V and 1 base from J, the gap between germline ends came to 5 bases. Germline V gene lookup returns CDR1 SGHRS and CDR2 YFSETQ. CDR3 loop: CASSLVPSYEQYF. The CDR3 DNA is TGCGCCAGCAGCTTGGTTCCGTCCTACGAGCAGTACTTC.

Details on this clone: Other DNA sequences in this sample translate to the same CDR3. This chain uses TRBV7-8 with TRBJ2-2; D may be TRBD2 (5 bases). Germline lookup yields CDR1 SGHVS and CDR2 FQNEAQ. With 3 bases removed from V and 3 bases from J, the gap between germline ends came to 5 bases. This CDR3 comprises 13 residues. The CDR3 DNA sequence: TGTGCCAGCAGCTTGAGGGACACCGGGGAGCTGTTTTTT. Protein sequence: CASSLRDTGELFF.

This clone was recorded only once. This rearrangement joins TRBV6-1 to TRBJ1-1; D unresolved. The CDR3 runs 13 residues. V was pared by 4 bases and J by 3 bases, with 9 bases between. Germline V gene data show CDR1 as MNHNS and CDR2 as SASEGT. The DNA for the CDR3 is TGTGCCAGCAGTGCATCGACGTACACTGAAGCTTTCTTT. Translation: CASSASTYTEAFF.

The V and J genes are TRBV27 and TRBJ2-1; D gene uncertain. The CDR3 has 13 amino acids. Trimming took off 5 bases at V and 2 bases at J, with 7 bases between the two ends. The germline V gene encodes CDR1 MNHEY and CDR2 SMNVEV (reference sequence). As DNA, the CDR3 is TGTGCCAGCAGTCACGGCGCCTACAATGAGCAGTTCTTC. Encoded protein: CASSHGAYNEQFF.

This chain's CDR3 is CASSATLEGQKKGYTF. CDR3 DNA: TGTGCCAGCAGTGCCACTCTTGAGGGACAAAAGAAAGGCTACACCTTC. This chain joins TRBV27 and TRBJ1-2; TRBD1 is a possible D gene (6 bases). V lost 5 bases and J lost 8, with 24 bases in between. Germline CDR1 MNHEY, CDR2 SMNVEV (reference sequence). The length of the CDR3 is 16 residues.

The rearrangement uses TRBV5-6 and TRBJ1-1; D possibly corresponds to TRBD1 (6 bases). The V end lost 0 bases, the J end lost 7 bases, and 7 bases lay between the germline ends. CDR1 is SGHDT and CDR2 is YYEEEE in the germline V gene. This CDR3 is 12 amino acids long. The DNA of the CDR3 is TGTGCCAGCAGCTTGGTAGGGGGTGAAGCTTTCTTT. As protein: CASSLVGGEAFF.

The J gene is TRBJ2-1, the V gene TRBV7-9, with unresolved D. Germline V gives CDR1 SEHNR, CDR2 FQNEAQ (reference sequence). CDR3 size: 14 residues. Trimming pared 3 bases from V and 0 bases from J, leaving 6 bases between. Here the CDR3 reads CASSFALSYNEQFF. The DNA for the CDR3 is TGTGCCAGCAGCTTCGCCCTCTCCTACAATGAGCAGTTCTTC.

This rearrangement joins TRBV27 to TRBJ2-1, with 9 bases lining up with TRBD2. Germline trimming cut 4 bases from V and 10 bases from J; bases unmatched to any gene: 11. The CDR3 contains 15 residues. Germline CDR1 is MNHEY and CDR2 is SMNVEV (reference sequence). CDR3 residues: CASSSASGTRSEQFF. The CDR3 nucleotides read TGTGCCAGCAGTTCAGCTAGCGGGACGAGAAGCGAGCAGTTCTTC.

CDR3 region: CSLLAGDTDTQYF. The DNA of the CDR3 is TGCAGCCTTTTAGCGGGGGACACAGATACGCAGTATTTT. V is TRBV29-1 and J is TRBJ2-3; 9 nucleotides line up with TRBD2. The germline V gene encodes CDR1 SQVTM and CDR2 ANQGSEA. The CDR3 has 13 amino acids. J was trimmed by 2 bases and V by 8 bases; bases with no gene match: 5.